The clone carrying this T cell receptor (beta chain) was detected only a few times. Antigen: not known. The CDR3 extends over 15 amino acids. In germline, CDR1 is SEHNR, CDR2 FQNEAQ (reference sequence). Trimming at V came to 5 bases and at J to 8 bases, leaving 10 bases not matched to a gene. Unsorted samples, those not sorted, used some 89 million PBMCs for genomic DNA. This sample was taken from a study of shared clonotypes between healthy human individuals. General study results and limits: Sampling involved blood alone; tissue repertoires likely differ.

Per the original data handling: Junction-only sequences without quality scores came from ImmunoSEQ, so filtering differed. TCRdb's table, derived via immunoSEQ multiplex PCR, lists solely in-frame clones and lacks some. The D gene and trimming were derived from the DNA, and the V and J assignments and clone size from that table. This sample has about 490,000 clones; less than 80% occur once, and the top ten carry approximately 12%. The origin of this receptor is a woman aged 40-49 years in good health. Some clones in this sample may be carry-over from other donors' samples. The rearrangement joins TRBV7-9 to TRBJ1-4, with 8 bases identical to TRBD1. What was sequenced was PBMCs. The CDR3 coding sequence is TGTGCCAGCAGCCCCTGGACAGGGAAAGAAGAAAAACTGTTTTTT. This sequence encodes CASSPWTGKEEKLFF.